Sequencing of this T cell receptor beta chain was carried out in a study of shared clonotypes between healthy human individuals (dated by TCRdb to the early 2020s). Study-wide context: A few men and a couple of women, aged 18 to 49 years, made up the cohort. For each donor, CD4 naive and CD4 memory were each given three plates, CD8 naive was given two plates, and CD8 memory was given one plate. Blood TCR repertoires of several healthy adults were deeply sequenced to estimate repertoire size and the extent of clonotype sharing between individuals. Different laboratories and diverse techniques were used to prepare libraries and sequence TCR repertoires, to increase sequencing depth and limit assay-specific biases. Between about 0.94 and 8.9 billion PBMCs per donor were obtained by leukapheresis. Summary of the overall study and its limitations: When several donors were compared, the shared fraction of clonotypes was 5% to 6.5% for naive CD4, approximately 3.5% for naive CD8, roughly 2.5% for memory CD4, and 0.35% to 0.4% for memory CD8. Estimated clonotype richness was generally larger for naive than for memory subsets. Sampling was restricted to blood, and TCR repertoires in tissues likely differ from the TCR repertoires found in blood. Pairwise subsampling indicated that sequencing depth was expected to affect the degree of clonotype sharing among donors. Because the study included only a small number of donors, the genetic and exposure-history diversity represented was limited. Even with the large sequencing depth, rarefaction of the sorted-subset datasets indicated that sequencing was incomplete. Higher generation probabilities were observed for clonotypes shared by all four sorted-subset donors than for non-shared clonotypes.

TCR CDR3 regions were amplified from genomic DNA by multiplex PCR using the deep immunoSEQ assay. Extracted genomic DNA from each cell subset was spread evenly across all wells of several immunoSEQ 96-well plates, with each plate serving as a replicate. Each replicate PCR for sorted subsets received approximately 200 ng genomic DNA, equal to 30,000 or so T cell genomes. Purified libraries were measured with a Qubit 3.0 fluorometer, size-checked on a Bioanalyzer 2100, and measured again with the KAPA Library Quantification kit. A separate single-read 150-cycle Illumina NextSeq 550 flow cell was used to sequence each immunoSEQ 96-well plate. On the study's bioinformatics: Because only junctional sequences without quality scores were contained in the immunoSEQ output, filtering matching that applied to full-length reads could not be performed. Sequences were annotated with PyIR, a Python wrapper for IgBLAST v1.9, using IMGT germline references to assign V/J genes and CDR3. Reads were filtered out if the reads had weak V/J assignments (E-value above 1e-6), no CDR3, stop codons, out-of-frame junctions, or ambiguous translated residues. A V3J clonotype was defined by an identical inferred V gene, J gene, and CDR3 amino acid sequence. Percentage overlap between repertoires was calculated by dividing the number of shared unique clonotypes by the size of the smaller repertoire. RTK rarefaction, the Chao1 estimator, and Recon v2.1 estimates of unobserved clonotypes were used to assess repertoire richness. For all TCRbeta clonotypes obtained by the gDNA method from four donors, generation probabilities were computed with OLGA. Entries here come from immuneACCESS through TCRdb and include only in-frame sequences with V and J called. Some clones fail to appear in such tables; in the studies checked, an unresolved V gene covers under half of the shortfall, and the cause of the remainder is unknown. From that table come the V and J calls and clone size; the DNA was used to work out D and trimming. This sample comprises roughly 1,100,000 clones, 70% to 80% of them detected only once. Around 1.5% of the sample lies in the top ten.

This clone has a handful of counts. The target of this receptor is not known. Per-base quality was not reported, and no clone a single base away is much larger than it. Distinct nucleotide sequences in the sample also encode this CDR3. The donors were healthy, HIV-negative adults who had no recently reported acute infections or vaccinations. Every donor was a Caucasian adult residing in Nashville, Tennessee, USA. Magnetic negative selection was used to enrich CD4+ T cells, after which naive cells were positively selected on CD45RA and the negative fraction became the memory subset. Blood was collected by leukapheresis, and PBMCs were isolated by Ficoll-Histopaque density gradient centrifugation and then cryopreserved in liquid nitrogen vapor phase. Analytical flow cytometry was used to check the purity and quantity of each magnetically sorted T cell population. Genomic DNA was isolated from each sorted fraction and quantified by UV absorbance on a Nanodrop 2000c.

V was cut back by 2 bases and J by 2 bases, leaving a gap of 7 bases between them. Via the germline V gene (reference sequence), CDR1 is MNHEY and CDR2 SMNVEV. From the cysteine up to the phenylalanine, the CDR3 has a length of 13 residues. Only CDR3 DNA remains: 39 bases, in frame from the first base. The chain links TRBV27 with TRBJ2-7, with no reliable assignment of the D segment. Sequencing used memory CD4+ T cells sorted from blood. What the cell subset or site label conveys for this sample: CD45RA-negative fraction. The sequence came from a man between 18 and 35 years old in good health. The bases read TGTGCCAGCAGTTTAAGGGCCACCTACGAGCAGTACTTC. Translated, this gives CASSLRATYEQYF.